The clone carrying this TCR beta chain was seen a few times. The antigen remains undetermined. The data were obtained in a study of CD8 T cells in ankylosing spondylitis. Quantitative 5'-RACE with molecular barcodes produced the TCR beta libraries. TCRdb reanalysed the 5' RACE reads using MiXCR and keeps one entry per CDR3 protein. The sample has some 300,000 distinct CDR3 sequences, under 25% seen once; the top ten hold around 3.2%. Study conclusions and caveats: Ankylosing spondylitis blood appeared to carry a characteristic TCR beta motif of seven to nine highly homologous variants. Clones linked to disease were reported to show significant enrichment in matched ankylosing spondylitis synovial fluid. Reactive arthritis synovial fluid and blood were previously reported to contain some motif variants.

Material for sequencing was blood, either unsorted or a sorted T cell fraction (not recorded which). This receptor was taken from a female donor with ankylosing spondylitis or in good health (not recorded which).

CDR3: CASSVRQGAMETQYF. The DNA of the CDR3 is TGTGCCAGCAGCGTTCGACAGGGCGCGATGGAGACCCAGTACTTC. The chain uses TRBV9 and TRBJ2-5; TRBD1 matches 7 bases. The germline V gene encodes CDR1 SGDLS and CDR2 YYNGEE. V was clipped by 2 bases and J by 5 bases; unmatched bases: 9. The CDR3 is made up of 15 amino acids.